This TCR beta chain was recorded in a study of memory CD4+ T cells and cytomegalovirus serostatus. Study at large: This sample comes from healthy Belgian adults, several CMV seropositive, approximately 25 seronegative.

The sort gate was single viable CD3+CD4+CD8-CD45RO+ cells for memory CD4+ T cells. After thawing, CD4+ T cells were positively selected. V was cut by 4 bases and J by 11 bases, with 9 bases left in between. Per the germline V gene, CDR1 is SNHLY and CDR2 is FYNNEI. The CDR3 runs to 12 residues. This clone was observed a handful of times. Sequencing was performed with immunoSEQ multiplex PCR; in TCRdb, only in-frame clones are kept and a portion is missing. The sample carries under 55,000 clones, about four fifths recorded once. The clonotype originates from an adult in good health and CMV-seropositive. Sequencing was carried out using memory CD4+ T cells from blood. The chain combines TRBV2 with TRBJ1-6; D remains unclear. This CDR3 is CASSVGRPPLHF. The CDR3 nucleotides read TGTGCCAGCAGTGTCGGCAGGCCACCCCTCCACTTT. The full variable domain, with the rest looked up from reference TRBV2 and TRBJ1-6, is EPEVTQTPSHQVTQMGQEVILRCVPISNHLYFYWYRQILGQKVEFLVSFYNNEISEKSEIFDDQFSVERPDGSNFTLKIRSTKLEDSAMYFCASSVGRPPLHFGNGTRLTVT.